A selection of T cell receptor beta chains follows, all from one sample in a study of CD8 T cells in Susac syndrome. From the immunoSEQ multiplex PCR reads, TCRdb called clonotypes with MiXCR, one entry per CDR3 protein. The sample includes about 71,000 distinct CDR3 sequences, 96% of them seen just once. Sequencing was performed on CD4+ T cells from PBMCs. The source is a human donor with multiple sclerosis. Both conserved end residues are part of each CDR3. D genes are given only for firm matches. Not all rows give a size; the values are once, few, many and, for expanded clones, a class.

J gene | D gene | V gene | clone size | CDR3 DNA | CDR3 protein
TRBJ1-5 | NA | TRBV30 | NA | TGTGCCTGGAGTGGACAGACCTCCCGGCCCCAGCATTTT | CAWSGQTSRPQHF
TRBJ2-7 | NA | TRBV5-1 | NA | TGCGCCAGCAGCTTGGACGGACGAGGTAGTTACGAGCAGTACTTC | CASSLDGRGSYEQYF
TRBJ2-3 | TRBD2 | TRBV29-1 | once | TGCAGCGTAGGACTAGCGGGGTTTACAGATACGCAGTATTTT | CSVGLAGFTDTQYF
TRBJ1-1 | TRBD1 | TRBV3-1 | NA | TGTGCCAGCAGCCCAGCATCCGGCAGGGGGACTGAAGCTTTCTTT | CASSPASGRGTEAFF
TRBJ2-7 | NA | TRBV12-3/TRBV12-4 | NA | TGTGCCAGCAGCCCCCGGGACGAGCAGTACTTC | CASSPRDEQYF
TRBJ2-7 | NA | TRBV12-3/TRBV12-4 | once | TGTGCCAGCAGTCGGGACTCGGGATACGAGCAGTACTTC | CASSRDSGYEQYF
TRBJ2-1 | NA | TRBV5-1 | NA | TGCGCCAGCAGCTTGGCCGGGGGTCGCGATGAGCAGTTCTTC | CASSLAGGRDEQFF
TRBJ2-3 | TRBD1 | TRBV28 | NA | TGTGCCAGCAGTTCCTCCGGGACAGCTCCAGATACGCAGTATTTT | CASSSSGTAPDTQYF
TRBJ2-5 | TRBD2 | TRBV10-2 | NA | TGCGCCAGCAGTGACAGCGGGGGGGCGCGGGAGACCCAGTACTTC | CASSDSGGARETQYF
TRBJ1-5 | NA | TRBV28 | NA | TGTGCCAGCAGTCCCGGGACTCCCAATCAGCCCCAGCATTTT | CASSPGTPNQPQHF
TRBJ1-5 | NA | TRBV5-1 | NA | TGCGCCAGCAGCTTGGGGGAACGACAGCCCCAGCATTTT | CASSLGERQPQHF
TRBJ2-6 | NA | TRBV11-2 | NA | TGTGCCAGCAGCTGGACGTACGGGGCCAACGTCCTGACTTTC | CASSWTYGANVLTF
TRBJ1-6 | TRBD1 | TRBV28 | NA | TGTGCCAGCTGGGACAGGGCTAATTCACCCCTCCACTTT | CASWDRANSPLHF
TRBJ2-4 | NA | TRBV6-2/TRBV6-3 | NA | TGTGCCAGCAGCCCCCCGGGACCGCCCAACATTCAGTACTTC | CASSPPGPPNIQYF
TRBJ1-5 | NA | TRBV4-1 | NA | TGCGCCAGCAGCCAGCTTCCCGGACAGCTTTATAGCAATCAGCCCCAGCATTTT | CASSQLPGQLYSNQPQHF
TRBJ2-3 | TRBD1 | TRBV7-2 | NA | TGTGCCAGCAGCTTACTGGACAGGAGGCATACGCAGTATTTT | CASSLLDRRHTQYF
TRBJ2-2 | NA | TRBV28 | NA | TGTGCCAGCAGTTCCCCACTACCGGACAAGACGAACACCGGGGAGCTGTTTTTT | CASSSPLPDKTNTGELFF
TRBJ2-2 | NA | TRBV12-3/TRBV12-4 | NA | TGTGCCAGCAGGCCCAGGGAGACCACCGGGGAGCTGTTTTTT | CASRPRETTGELFF
TRBJ2-2 | NA | TRBV7-8 | NA | TGTGCCAGCGACCTGGCGGATGCCGGGGAGCTGTTTTTT | CASDLADAGELFF
TRBJ2-7 | TRBD2 | TRBV7-9 | NA | TGTGCCAGCAGCCCGGGACTAGCGGGGGGGTGGTCCTACGAGCAGTACTTC | CASSPGLAGGWSYEQYF
TRBJ2-3 | NA | TRBV9 | once | TGTGCCAGCAGCACGATAGGGGGATACACAGATACGCAGTATTTT | CASSTIGGYTDTQYF
TRBJ1-3 | NA | TRBV3-1 | NA | TGTGCCAGCAGCCAAATGGCAGTCTCTGGAAACACCATATATTTT | CASSQMAVSGNTIYF
TRBJ2-1 | TRBD2 | TRBV18 | NA | TGTGCCAGCTCGCGAGCGGGGGGGCCCCACAATGAGCAGTTCTTC | CASSRAGGPHNEQFF
TRBJ2-7 | TRBD1 | TRBV29-1 | NA | TGCAGCGTTGAAGAGACAGGGGACTCCTACGAGCAGTACTTC | CSVEETGDSYEQYF
TRBJ1-1 | NA | TRBV3-1 | NA | TGTGCCAGCAGCCATCGGGGCCCGAACACTGAAGCTTTCTTT | CASSHRGPNTEAFF
TRBJ2-5 | NA | TRBV28 | once | TGTGCCAGCAGTTTACGGTCGATAGAGACCCAGTACTTC | CASSLRSIETQYF
TRBJ2-1 | TRBD2 | TRBV12-3/TRBV12-4 | NA | TGTGCCAGCAGACTTATCCTAGCGGGGGGATACAATGAGCAGTTCTTC | CASRLILAGGYNEQFF
TRBJ2-3 | TRBD2 | TRBV7-2 | NA | TGTGCCAGCAGCTTAGCGTTGACTAGCGGGGTTTCGTGGTATTTT | CASSLALTSGVSWYF
TRBJ2-1 | TRBD2 | TRBV29-1 | NA | TGCAGCGTGGTAGGACCTTTGCGGGGAGGGAATGAGCAGTTCTTC | CSVVGPLRGGNEQFF
TRBJ1-2 | TRBD1 | TRBV6-5 | NA | TGTGCCAGCAGTTCGGACAGGGGTTATGGCTACACCTTC | CASSSDRGYGYTF
TRBJ1-4 | NA | TRBV4-2 | NA | TGTGCCAGCAGCCAAAGGGTTTCTAATGAAAAACTGTTTTTT | CASSQRVSNEKLFF
TRBJ1-1 | NA | TRBV6-2/TRBV6-3 | once | TGTGCCAGCAGTCCCAGGTTGAACACTGAAGCTTTCTTT | CASSPRLNTEAFF
TRBJ2-1 | NA | TRBV6-6 | NA | TGTGCCAGCCGTCCTAGTTATGATGAGCAGTTCTTC | CASRPSYDEQFF
TRBJ2-5 | NA | TRBV5-4 | NA | TGTGCCAGCAGGCCCCCGACCCAAGAGACCCAGTACTTC | CASRPPTQETQYF
TRBJ2-5 | TRBD1 | TRBV19 | NA | TGTGCCAGTAGTAAATCGGGGACAGAAGCCGAGACCCAGTACTTC | CASSKSGTEAETQYF
TRBJ2-5 | TRBD2 | TRBV4-1 | NA | TGCGCCAGCAGCCAATACGGACTAGCGGGGGGCAGGGGGGAGACCCAGTACTTC | CASSQYGLAGGRGETQYF
TRBJ1-1 | NA | TRBV7-2 | NA | TGTGCCAGCACCGTTACAGGGAACACTGAAGCTTTCTTT | CASTVTGNTEAFF
TRBJ1-2 | NA | TRBV28 | NA | TGTGCCAGCAGCCCCCCCCTCGTACAGGATAACTATGGCTACACCTTC | CASSPPLVQDNYGYTF
TRBJ2-1 | TRBD2 | TRBV20-1 | NA | TGCAGTGCTAAACGGGGGGGCCTCGGCAATGAGCAGTTCTTC | CSAKRGGLGNEQFF
TRBJ1-1 | NA | TRBV20-1 | NA | TGCAGTGCCATCAAGGGCAACTCAAACACTGAAGCTTTCTTT | CSAIKGNSNTEAFF
TRBJ1-2 | NA | TRBV11-2 | NA | TGTGCCAGCAGCTTGTATGGACGGGGAACTCGACGAGCTAACTATGGCTACACCTTC | CASSLYGRGTRRANYGYTF
TRBJ1-4 | TRBD1 | TRBV4-2 | NA | TGTGCCAGCAGCCAAATGACAGGGTCGAATGAAAAACTGTTTTTT | CASSQMTGSNEKLFF
TRBJ2-3 | TRBD2 | TRBV5-6 | NA | TGTGCCAGCAGCTTACCAGGACTAGCGCGGGTCACAGATACGCAGTATTTT | CASSLPGLARVTDTQYF
TRBJ2-7 | TRBD1 | TRBV12-3/TRBV12-4 | NA | TGTGCCAGCAGACGACAGGGGCCCTACGAGCAGTACTTC | CASRRQGPYEQYF
TRBJ2-1 | NA | TRBV7-9 | NA | TGTGCCAGCAGCTTACTGTTAGGGGCTACTAAGCAGTTCTTC | CASSLLLGATKQFF
TRBJ2-7 | NA | TRBV13 | NA | TGTGCCAGCAGCTTAGGATGGACCCGGGGAAACTACGAGCAGTACTTC | CASSLGWTRGNYEQYF
TRBJ2-7 | NA | TRBV3-1 | once | TGTGCCAGCAGCCAAGATGATACGGTCCCCCTCGACGAGCAGTACTTC | CASSQDDTVPLDEQYF